The source of this T cell receptor beta chain is a study of shared clonotypes between healthy human individuals (dated by TCRdb to about 2020). About the investigation overall: A few men and a couple of women, aged 18 to 49 years, made up the cohort. To estimate repertoire size and how much clonotypes are shared between individuals, the study performed deep sequencing of blood TCR repertoires from a few healthy adults. Each donor's leukapheresis produced roughly between about 0.8 and 10 billion PBMCs. To increase sequencing depth and limit assay-specific biases, different laboratories used diverse techniques to prepare libraries and sequence TCR repertoires. For each donor, three plates each were used for CD4 naive and CD4 memory, two plates were used for CD8 naive, and one plate was used for CD8 memory. General study outcomes and caveats: When several donors were compared, the shared fraction of clonotypes was approximately 5% for naive CD4, around 3.5% for naive CD8, 2% to 2.5% for memory CD4, and 0.35% to 0.4% for memory CD8. Compared with non-shared clonotypes, the clonotypes found in all four sorted-subset donors had higher generation probabilities. Rarefaction of sorted-subset datasets indicated incomplete sequencing despite the large sequencing depth. Because the study included only a small number of donors, the genetic and exposure-history diversity represented was limited. Sampling was restricted to blood, and TCR repertoires in tissue are likely to differ from TCR repertoires in blood. Naive subsets generally had larger estimated clonotype richness than memory subsets did. Pairwise subsampling led to the expectation that sequencing depth would affect the degree of clonotype sharing among donors.

Using the deep immunoSEQ assay, multiplex PCR amplified TCR CDR3 regions from genomic DNA. Extracted genomic DNA from each cell subset was spread evenly across all wells of several immunoSEQ 96-well plates, with each plate serving as a replicate. For sorted subsets, about 210 ng of genomic DNA, equivalent to 25,000 to 35,000 T cell genomes, went into each replicate PCR. Purified libraries were measured with a Qubit 3.0 fluorometer, size-checked on a Bioanalyzer 2100, and measured again with the KAPA Library Quantification kit. Every immunoSEQ 96-well plate was sequenced on a dedicated single-read 150-cycle Illumina NextSeq 550 flow cell. The study's processing was this. The immunoSEQ output contained only junctional sequences without quality scores, so filtering could not match that applied to full-length reads. To assign V/J genes and CDR3, sequences were annotated using PyIR, a Python wrapper for IgBLAST v1.9, with IMGT germline references. Any read was removed if the V/J assignment was weak (E-value above 1e-6), the CDR3 was missing, or the read contained stop codons, out-of-frame junctions, or ambiguous translated residues. A V3J clonotype was defined by an identical inferred V gene, J gene, and CDR3 amino acid sequence. Percentage overlap between repertoires was calculated by dividing the number of shared unique clonotypes by the size of the smaller repertoire. Richness of each repertoire was evaluated using RTK rarefaction, the Chao1 estimator, and Recon v2.1 estimates of unobserved clonotypes. Generation probabilities for all TCRbeta clonotypes obtained by the gDNA method from a handful of donors were computed using OLGA. The table was pulled from immuneACCESS by TCRdb, which kept in-frame rearrangements only. Such tables lose some clones; where checked, under half of the loss comes from unresolved V genes, and the rest has no known cause. V, J and clone size were drawn from that table, and D and trimming were deduced from the DNA. Recorded for this sample are about 1.1 million clones; 70% to 85% of them occurred a single time. The leading ten clones occupy over 0.8% of the sample.

Healthy HIV-negative adults with no recently reported acute infections or vaccinations were included as donors. Only Caucasian adults living in Nashville, Tennessee, USA were represented among the donors. CD4+ T cells were enriched by magnetic negative selection, after which naive cells were positively selected on CD45RA and the negative fraction was taken as the memory subset. After blood collection by leukapheresis, PBMCs were isolated using Ficoll-Histopaque density gradient centrifugation and then cryopreserved in the vapor phase of liquid nitrogen. Purity and quantity of every magnetically sorted T cell population were checked by analytical flow cytometry. Genomic DNA was isolated from each sorted fraction and quantified by UV absorbance on a Nanodrop 2000c. On this clone: What antigen it recognizes has not been identified. No base quality information exists; no much larger clone differs at one position.

Cut back by 4 bases and 5 bases, the V and J ends lie 9 bases apart. Its CDR3 holds 12 amino acids, cysteine through phenylalanine. Of all the DNA, just the CDR3 is kept, 36 bases in frame from base 1. Based on the germline V gene (reference sequence), the CDR1 and CDR2 sequences are LNHDA and SQIVND. This chain is built from TRBV19 and TRBJ2-7, with the D gene not confidently named. This sequence originates from a man between 18 and 29 years old in good health. Some clones in this sample may be carry-over from other donors' samples. Sequencing used memory CD4+ T cells from PBMCs. This sample's cell subset or site label indicates: CD45RA-negative fraction. The CDR3 loop reads CASSTAGHEQYF. The DNA is TGTGCCAGTAGTACCGCCGGGCACGAGCAGTACTTC.